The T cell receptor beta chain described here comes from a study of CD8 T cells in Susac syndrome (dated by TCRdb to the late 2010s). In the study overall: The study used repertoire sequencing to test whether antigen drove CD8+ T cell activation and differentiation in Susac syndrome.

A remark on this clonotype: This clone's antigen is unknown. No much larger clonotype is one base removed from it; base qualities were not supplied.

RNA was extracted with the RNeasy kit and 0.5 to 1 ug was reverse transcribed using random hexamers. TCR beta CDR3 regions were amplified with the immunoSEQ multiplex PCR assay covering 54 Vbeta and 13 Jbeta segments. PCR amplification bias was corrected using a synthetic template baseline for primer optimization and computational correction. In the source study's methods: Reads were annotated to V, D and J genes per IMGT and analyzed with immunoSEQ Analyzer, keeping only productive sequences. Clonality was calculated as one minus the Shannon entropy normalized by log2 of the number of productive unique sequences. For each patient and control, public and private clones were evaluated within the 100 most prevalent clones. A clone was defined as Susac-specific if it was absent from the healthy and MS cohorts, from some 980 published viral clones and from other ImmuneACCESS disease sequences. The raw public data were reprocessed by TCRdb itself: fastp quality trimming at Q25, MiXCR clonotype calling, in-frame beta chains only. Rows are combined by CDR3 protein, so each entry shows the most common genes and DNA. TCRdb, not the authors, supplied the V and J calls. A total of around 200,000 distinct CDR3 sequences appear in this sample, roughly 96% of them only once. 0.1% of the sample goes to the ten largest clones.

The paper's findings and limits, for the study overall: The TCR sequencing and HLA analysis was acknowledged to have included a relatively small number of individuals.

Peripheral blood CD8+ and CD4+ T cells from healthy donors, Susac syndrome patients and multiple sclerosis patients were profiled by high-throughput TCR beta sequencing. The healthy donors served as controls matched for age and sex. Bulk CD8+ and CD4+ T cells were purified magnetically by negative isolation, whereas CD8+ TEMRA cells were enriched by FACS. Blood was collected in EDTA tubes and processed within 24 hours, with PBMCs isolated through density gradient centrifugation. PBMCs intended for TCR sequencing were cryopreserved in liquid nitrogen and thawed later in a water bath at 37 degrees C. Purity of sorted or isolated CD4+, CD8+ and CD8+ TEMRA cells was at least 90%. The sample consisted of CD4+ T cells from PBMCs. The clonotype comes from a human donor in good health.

The CDR3 protein is CSANRDWDQETQYF. Read as DNA, the sequence is TGCAGTGCTAACCGCGACTGGGACCAAGAGACCCAGTACTTC. The chain uses TRBV20-1 and TRBJ2-5; the D segment cannot be called with confidence. The germline V gene (reference sequence) sets CDR1 to DFQATT and CDR2 to SNEGSKA. V loses 4 bases, J loses 0 bases, and the germline ends lie 12 bases apart. The CDR3 runs 14 residues from the cysteine to the phenylalanine. Only CDR3 DNA remains: 42 bases, in frame from the first base.